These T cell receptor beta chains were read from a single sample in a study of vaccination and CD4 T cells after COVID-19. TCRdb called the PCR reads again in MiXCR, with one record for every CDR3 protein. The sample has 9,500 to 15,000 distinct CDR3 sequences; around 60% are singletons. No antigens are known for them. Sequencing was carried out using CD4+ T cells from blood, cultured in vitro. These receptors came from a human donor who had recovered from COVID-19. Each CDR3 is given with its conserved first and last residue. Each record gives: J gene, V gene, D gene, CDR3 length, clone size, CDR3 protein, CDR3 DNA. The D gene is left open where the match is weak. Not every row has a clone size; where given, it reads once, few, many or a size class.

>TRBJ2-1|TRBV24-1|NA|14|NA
CATRGGSRSNEQFF
TGTGCCACCCGCGGTGGCTCTAGATCGAATGAGCAGTTCTTC
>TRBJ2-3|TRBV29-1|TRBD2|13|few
CSVVAGRTDTQYF
TGCAGCGTTGTAGCGGGCCGCACAGATACGCAGTATTTT
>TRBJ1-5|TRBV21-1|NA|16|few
CASSKGQRRPNQPQHF
TGTGCCAGCAGCAAAGGCCAGAGGCGGCCAAATCAGCCCCAGCATTTT
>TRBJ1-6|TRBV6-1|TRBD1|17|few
CASSQPTGDVKGSPLHF
TGTGCCAGCAGCCAACCTACAGGGGATGTAAAAGGGTCACCCCTCCACTTT
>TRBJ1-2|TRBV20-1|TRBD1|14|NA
CGARPGQGNYGYTF
TGCGGTGCTCGGCCGGGACAGGGGAACTATGGCTACACCTTC
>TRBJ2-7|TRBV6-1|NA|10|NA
CASRAYEQYF
TGTGCCAGCAGGGCCTACGAGCAGTACTTC
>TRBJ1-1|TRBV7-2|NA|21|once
CASSLDGFIGRRPNVSSEAFF
TGTGCCAGCAGCTTAGATGGGTTTATAGGGCGAAGGCCCAACGTCAGCTCTGAAGCTTTCTTT
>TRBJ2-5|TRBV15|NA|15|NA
CATSKKGRLQETQYF
TGTGCCACCAGCAAAAAGGGACGGTTGCAAGAGACCCAGTACTTC
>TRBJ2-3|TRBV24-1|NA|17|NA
CATSPMANGAHTDTQYF
TGTGCCACCAGCCCGATGGCCAACGGGGCGCACACAGATACGCAGTATTTT
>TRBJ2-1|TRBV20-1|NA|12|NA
CSATGSYNEQFF
TGCAGTGCTACCGGTTCCTACAATGAGCAGTTCTTC
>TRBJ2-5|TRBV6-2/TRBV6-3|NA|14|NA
CASSYSSRRETQYF
TGTGCCAGCAGTTACTCCTCTAGGAGGGAGACCCAGTACTTC
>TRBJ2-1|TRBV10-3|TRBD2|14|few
CAISGTSVGNEQFF
TGTGCCATCAGCGGAACTAGCGTTGGCAATGAGCAGTTCTTC